Listed below are T cell receptor beta chains from one sample, sequenced in a study of shared clonotypes between healthy human individuals. The repertoire was sequenced with immunoSEQ multiplex PCR; TCRdb's copy has only in-frame clones and lacks some. The data contain about 2 million clones, 90% to 95% of them singletons. The material sequenced was naive CD4+ T cells sorted from blood. All receptors come from a man aged 18 to 35 in good health. Each CDR3 is given with its conserved first and last residue. The D gene is left open where the match is weak. Part of the rows lack a size; the others show once, few, many or a class for expanded clones.

D gene	clone size	J gene	V gene	CDR3 DNA	CDR3 protein
TRBD1	-	TRBJ2-5	TRBV7-2	TGTGCCAGCAGCTATCCAGACAGGGAAGAGACCCAGTACTTC	CASSYPDREETQYF
-	-	TRBJ1-4	TRBV6-5	TGTGCCAGCAGACGGACAGCGGGCGAAAAACTGTTTTTT	CASRRTAGEKLFF
TRBD1	-	TRBJ2-2	TRBV5-1	TGCGCCAGTCGGACAGGGGAGGCCACCGGGGAGCTGTTTTTT	CASRTGEATGELFF
-	-	TRBJ2-3	TRBV9	TGTGCCAGCAGCGTAGAGGGGAGTACGCAGTATTTT	CASSVEGSTQYF
TRBD1	-	TRBJ1-1	TRBV5-6	TGTGCCAGCAGCTTGGTCGACAGGGGGCAGAATACTGAAGCTTTCTTT	CASSLVDRGQNTEAFF
-	-	TRBJ2-5	TRBV6-5	TGTGCCAGCAGTTACGGGGCAGGGGGAGGGGAGACCCAGTACTTC	CASSYGAGGGETQYF
-	-	TRBJ2-2	TRBV5-4	TGTGCCAGCAGCCCACGGGGTGGACTCACCGGGGAGCTGTTTTTT	CASSPRGGLTGELFF
TRBD1	once	TRBJ1-2	TRBV6-1	TGTGCCAGCAGTTTCTCGACAGGGAACTATGGCTACACCTTC	CASSFSTGNYGYTF
-	-	TRBJ1-2	TRBV9	TGTGCCAGCAGCCCCCGGGTTAGCCTCTATGGCTACACCTTC	CASSPRVSLYGYTF
TRBD2	-	TRBJ2-4	TRBV4-1	TGCGCCAGCAGCCAAGGCCGAGTAGCGGGAACCAAAAACATTCAGTACTTC	CASSQGRVAGTKNIQYF
-	once	TRBJ1-1	TRBV7-9	TGTGCCAGCAGCTTAGCCCCCCCGAACACTGAAGCTTTCTTT	CASSLAPPNTEAFF
TRBD2	-	TRBJ2-5	TRBV5-1	TGCGCCAGCAGCTTGGGAGCGGGGGCTCAAGAGACCCAGTACTTC	CASSLGAGAQETQYF
TRBD1	-	TRBJ1-2	TRBV18	TGTGCCAGCTCACCTTTAACAGGGGGCGAGGGCTACACCTTC	CASSPLTGGEGYTF
-	-	TRBJ1-6	TRBV25-1	TGTGCCAGCAGTGACCAGGGGTATAATTCACCCCTCCACTTT	CASSDQGYNSPLHF
TRBD2	-	TRBJ2-7	TRBV4-1	TGCGCCAGCAGCCTCCGAGGGACTAGCGACTACGAGCAGTACTTC	CASSLRGTSDYEQYF
TRBD2	-	TRBJ2-7	TRBV9	TGTGCCAGCAGCGTGTCCGGGACTACTGACTACGAGCAGTACTTC	CASSVSGTTDYEQYF